The T cell receptor (beta chain) described here comes from a study of CD8+CD57+ T cells in acquired aplastic anemia. Researchers used genomic DNA as the template to profile TCR beta VDJ and CDR3. TCRdb reprocessed the reads via MiXCR and lists one record per CDR3 protein. The data show around 170,000 distinct CDR3 sequences, 55% to 70% seen once. V shed 6 bases and J 4 bases; nucleotides not matched to a gene: 12. This CDR3 spans 16 amino acids. The germline V gene encodes CDR1 SNHLY and CDR2 FYNNEI. The chain has TRBV2 and TRBJ2-3; 8 nucleotides align to TRBD2. The material sequenced was sorted CD4+, CD8+, or CD8+CD57+ T cells (not recorded which) from PBMCs. The sequence came from a human donor in good health. DNA for the CDR3: TGTGCCAGCAGCTCCGGGACTAGGGCTTCATCAGATACGCAGTATTTT. Encoded protein: CASSSGTRASSDTQYF.